One and the same sample provided the 2 T cell receptor beta chains below, sequenced in a study of CD8 T cells in Susac syndrome. When the RNA was reverse transcribed, random hexamers were used with an input of 0.5 to 1 ug. TCRdb re-derived calls from the immunoSEQ multiplex PCR reads in MiXCR, one entry per CDR3 protein. The table lists some 180,000 distinct CDR3 sequences, about 95% of them singletons. The sequencing sample was made of CD4+ T cells from PBMCs. The source is a human donor in good health.

In regard to this clonotype: Sequence at one end of the junction differs from germline and may be a read error. V and J are TRBV20-1 and TRBJ1-1, with D unresolved. The germline CDR1 and CDR2 sequences are DFQATT and SNEGSKA (reference sequence). There are 12 residues in the CDR3. The CDR3 here is CSAGERNTEVFF. The CDR3, as DNA: TGCAGTGCTGGGGAAAGGAACACTGAAGTTTTCTTT.

The chain's CDR3 is CASSQTGTGGNGYGYTF. CDR3 DNA: TGTGCCAGCAGTCAAACCGGGACAGGGGGCAACGGCTATGGCTACACCTTC. The chain has TRBV6-4 and TRBJ1-2, with 12 positions matching TRBD1. CDR3 length: 17 residues. The V gene's germline CDR1 is MRHNA and CDR2 SNTAGT. V trimming: 5 bases; J trimming: 4 bases; junction bases outside the gene matches: 11.